This TCR beta chain was sequenced for a study of shared clonotypes between healthy human individuals. Trimming took 6 bases from V and 1 from J, leaving 17 bases between them. This CDR3 region has 16 residues. CDR1 and CDR2 (germline): PRHDT, FYEKMQ (reference sequence). Comment on this clone: As yet, its antigen is unknown.

Study-level findings and limits: Represented diversity, genetic and exposure-history alike, was limited by few donors. Naive subsets usually exceeded memory subsets in estimated richness.

Only CD45RO-negative cells positively selected for CCR7 counted as naive CD8 cells, so terminally differentiated effector memory CD45RA+ cells were excluded. Adults of Caucasian background living in Nashville, Tennessee made up all donors. As processed by the authors: Without quality scores, immunoSEQ junctional reads could not be filtered like full-length reads. Profiling relied on immunoSEQ multiplex PCR, and the TCRdb table lists in-frame clones only, not all of them. That table gives V, J and clone size, and the DNA gave D and trimming. The sample contains about 2,200,000 clones, 85% to 95% of which appear only once.

The clonotype comes from a man younger than 35 in good health. Some clones in this sample may be carry-over from other donors' samples. This sequence joins TRBV13 and TRBJ2-3, with a tentative D call TRBD1 (5 bases). Sequenced: naive CD8+ T cells from PBMCs. The CDR3 coding sequence is TGTGCCAGCAGTGATCCAGGGTCCCGAGGCACAGATACGCAGTATTTT. This codes for CASSDPGSRGTDTQYF. Supplemented by reference TRBV13 and TRBJ2-3, the full variable domain reads AAGVIQSPRHLIKEKRETATLKCYPIPRHDTVYWYQQGPGQDPQFLISFYEKMQSDKGSIPDRFSAQQFSDYHSELNMSSLELGDSALYFCASSDPGSRGTDTQYFGPGTRLTVL.